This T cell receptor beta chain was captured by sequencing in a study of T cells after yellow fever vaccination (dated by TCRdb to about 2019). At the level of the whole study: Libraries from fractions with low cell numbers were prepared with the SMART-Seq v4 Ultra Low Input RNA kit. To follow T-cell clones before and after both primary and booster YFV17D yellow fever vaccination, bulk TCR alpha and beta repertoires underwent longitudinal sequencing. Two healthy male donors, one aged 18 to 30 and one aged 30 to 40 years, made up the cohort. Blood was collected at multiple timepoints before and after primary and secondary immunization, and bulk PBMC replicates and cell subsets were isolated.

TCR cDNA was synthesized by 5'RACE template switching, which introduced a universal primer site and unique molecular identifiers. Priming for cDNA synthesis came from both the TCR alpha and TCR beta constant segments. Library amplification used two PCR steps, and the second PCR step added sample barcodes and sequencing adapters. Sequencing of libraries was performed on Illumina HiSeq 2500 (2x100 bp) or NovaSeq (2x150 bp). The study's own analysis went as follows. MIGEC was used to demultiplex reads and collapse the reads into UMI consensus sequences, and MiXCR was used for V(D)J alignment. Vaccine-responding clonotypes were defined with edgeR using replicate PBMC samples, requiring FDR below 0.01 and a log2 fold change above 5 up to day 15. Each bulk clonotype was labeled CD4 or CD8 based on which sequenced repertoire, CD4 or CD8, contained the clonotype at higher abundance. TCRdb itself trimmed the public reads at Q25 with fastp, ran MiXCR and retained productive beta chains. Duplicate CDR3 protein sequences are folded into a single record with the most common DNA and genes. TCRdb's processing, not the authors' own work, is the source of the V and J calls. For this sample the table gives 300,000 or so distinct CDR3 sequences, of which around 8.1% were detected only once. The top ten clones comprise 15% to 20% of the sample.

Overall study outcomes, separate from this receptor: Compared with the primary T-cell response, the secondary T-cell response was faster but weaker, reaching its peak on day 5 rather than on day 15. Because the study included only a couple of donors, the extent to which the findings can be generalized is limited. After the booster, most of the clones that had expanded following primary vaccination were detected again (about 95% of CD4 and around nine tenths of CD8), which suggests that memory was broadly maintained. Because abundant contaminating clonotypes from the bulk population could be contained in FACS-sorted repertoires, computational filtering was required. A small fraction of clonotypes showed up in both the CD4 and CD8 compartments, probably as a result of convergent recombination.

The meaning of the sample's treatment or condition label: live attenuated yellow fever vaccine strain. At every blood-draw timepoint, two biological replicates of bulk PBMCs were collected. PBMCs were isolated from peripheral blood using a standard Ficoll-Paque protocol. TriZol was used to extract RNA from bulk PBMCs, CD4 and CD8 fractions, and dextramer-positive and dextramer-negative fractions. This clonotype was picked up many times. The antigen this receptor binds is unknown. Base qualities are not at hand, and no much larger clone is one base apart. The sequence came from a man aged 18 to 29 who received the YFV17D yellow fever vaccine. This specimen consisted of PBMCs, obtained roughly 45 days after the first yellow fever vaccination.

For the CDR3, the sequence is CASSAQGSSGANVLTF. The base sequence is TGTGCCAGCAGTGCTCAGGGAAGCTCTGGGGCCAACGTCCTGACTTTC. The chain is made from TRBV25-1 and TRBJ2-6, and the D gene may be TRBD1, 5 bases matching. The CDR3 runs 16 residues from the cysteine to the phenylalanine. The read is trimmed to its CDR3 DNA, 48 bases read in frame from base 1. Deletion took 4 bases off V and 0 bases off J, with a span of 10 bases between the germline ends. Taken from the germline V gene, the CDR1 and CDR2 loops are MGHDK and SYGVNS.